These 23 T cell receptor beta chains were all obtained from the same sample, sequenced in a study of molecular identifiers for immune sequencing clone quantification. MiXCR, applied by TCRdb to the PCR reads, yields one record per CDR3 protein. The profile covers approximately 40,000 distinct CDR3 sequences, with about a fifth appearing a single time and 7.1% taken by the ten largest. Specimen: naive CD8+ T cells from blood, with Jurkat cell RNA spiked in. Subset defined: FACS-sorted CD8+CD4-CCR7+CD45RA+ naive T cells. Receptors originate from a human donor in good health. Some libraries in this study had Jurkat cell RNA spiked in.

There are a few counts of this clonotype. A much larger clone lies one base from this, so it may be a read error. V and J are TRBV4-2 and TRBJ2-1; D is unclear. The CDR3 is made up of 14 amino acids. CDR1 and CDR2 (germline): LGHNA, YNFKEQ. This CDR3 reads CAGSQGSQPNEQFF. DNA for the CDR3: TGTGCCGGCAGCCAAGGATCCCAGCCCAATGAGCAGTTCTTC.

This clonotype was observed many times. The gene calls are TRBV12-3 or TRBV12-4 and TRBJ1-5; tentatively, D is TRBD1 (5 bases). CDR3 size: 12 residues. The V end lost 5 bases, the J end lost 9 bases, and 11 bases lay between the germline ends. The CDR3 nucleotides read TGTGCCAGCAGTCTTGGAAGGGGGCCCCAGCATTTT. Its translation is CASSLGRGPQHF.

The V call is TRBV13, the J call TRBJ2-1; no clear D. Germline values: CDR1 PRHDT, CDR2 FYEKMQ (reference sequence). The CDR3 is made up of 15 amino acids. V shed 2 bases and J shed 0 bases, with 8 bases lying between them. For the CDR3, the DNA is TGTGCCAGCAGCTTATCGGACCACTCCTACAATGAGCAGTTCTTC. This encodes CASSLSDHSYNEQFF.

This clonotype was seen many times. V and J are TRBV7-9 and TRBJ1-5; D uncertain. Germline V gene lookup returns CDR1 SEHNR and CDR2 FQNEAQ (reference sequence). The V gene lost 0 bases and the J gene lost 15 bases, with 12 bases spanning the gap. CDR3 length: 12 amino acids. CDR3 sequence (DNA): TGTGCCAGCAGCTTAGCGGCTGGACCCTGGCATTTT. This translates into CASSLAAGPWHF.

This clonotype appeared many times. This chain connects TRBV7-9 to TRBJ2-7; 11 bases line up with TRBD1. J was trimmed by 2 bases and V by 3 bases; bases with no gene match: 3. This CDR3 spans 15 amino acids. Germline loops: CDR1 SEHNR, CDR2 FQNEAQ (reference sequence). The CDR3 DNA reads as TGTGCCAGCAGCTTGCCGGGACAGGGGGCCTACGAGCAGTACTTC. It yields the protein CASSLPGQGAYEQYF. The full variable domain, rest sourced from reference TRBV7-9 and TRBJ2-7, is DTGVSQNPRHKITKRGQNVTFRCDPISEHNRLYWYRQTLGQGPEFLTYFQNEAQLEKSRLLSDRFSAERPKGSFSTLEIQRTEQGDSAMYLCASSLPGQGAYEQYFGPGTRLTVT.

The V and J genes are TRBV28 and TRBJ1-5; D is unclear. There are 15 residues in the CDR3. V lost 7 bases, J lost 1 base, and 14 bases lay in between. Germline V gives CDR1 MDHEN, CDR2 SYDVKM. The CDR3 spells CASIEALGSNQPQHF. CDR3 nucleotide sequence: TGTGCCAGCATAGAGGCGCTTGGGAGCAATCAGCCCCAGCATTTT.

There are a few counts of this clonotype. This rearrangement joins TRBV14 to TRBJ2-7; D is uncertain. Germline CDR1 and CDR2: SGHDN and FVKESK. Trimming removed 0 bases from V and 3 bases from J, with 15 bases in between. CDR3 length: 16 amino acids. The CDR3: CASSQDLGALVYEQYF. For the CDR3, the DNA is TGTGCCAGCAGCCAAGATTTAGGAGCTCTAGTCTACGAGCAGTACTTC. Full variable domain (remainder filled in from reference TRBV14 and TRBJ2-7): EAGVTQFPSHSVIEKGQTVTLRCDPISGHDNLYWYRRVMGKEIKFLLHFVKESKQDESGMPNNRFLAERTGGTYSTLKVQPAELEDSGVYFCASSQDLGALVYEQYFGPGTRLTVT.

This clonotype was seen at least ten times. This chain links TRBV4-3 with TRBJ2-2, with TRBD2 matching over 8 bases. From germline, CDR1 is LGHNA and CDR2 YSLEER. V shed 4 bases and J 4 bases; nucleotides not matched to a gene: 11. This CDR3 has 17 residues. The CDR3 nucleotides are TGCGCCAGCAGCCTGGAACCAAGCGGGAGCGGCACCGGGGAGCTGTTTTTT. This sequence encodes CASSLEPSGSGTGELFF.

This chain uses TRBV11-2 with TRBJ2-3, with D hard to call. Trimming removed 0 bases from V and 0 bases from J, with 4 bases in between. Germline CDR1 and CDR2: SGHAT and FQNNGV. The CDR3 runs to 14 residues. Here the CDR3 DNA reads TGTGCCAGCAGCTTAGAATACAGCACAGATACGCAGTATTTT. Translation gives CASSLEYSTDTQYF.

This clonotype is a singleton in its sample. A read error is possible here, since a much larger clone lies one base away. The chain uses TRBV28 and TRBJ2-7, with 7 nucleotides matching TRBD1. Germline V gives CDR1 MDHEN, CDR2 SYDVKM. The trim removed 5 bases at V and 8 bases at J, leaving 12 bases unmatched. The CDR3 spans 14 residues. The CDR3 loop is CASSPRTGQNKQYF. Here the CDR3 DNA reads TGTGCCAGCAGTCCTAGGACAGGACAGAACAAGCAGTACTTC.

Ten or more counts support this clonotype. The rearrangement joins TRBV29-1 to TRBJ1-1; no definite D call. V shed 3 bases and J shed 7 bases, with 6 bases lying between them. Germline V gene sequence: CDR1 SQVTM, CDR2 ANQGSEA. This CDR3 is 10 amino acids long. The CDR3 nucleotides read TGCAGCGTTGAGGCGGGTGAAGCTTTCTTT. Its protein is CSVEAGEAFF.

This clonotype was picked up a small number of times. An end of the junction does not agree with germline; a read error may underlie this. The chain recombines TRBV9 with TRBJ2-5; no reliable D call. Germline V CDR1 and CDR2: SGDLS, YYNGEE. The CDR3 totals 12 residues. CDR3 loop: CASSVGGETQCF. For the CDR3, the DNA is TGTGCCAGCAGCGTGGGTGGAGAGACCCAGTGCTTC.

This sequence joins TRBV24-1 and TRBJ2-1, with no clear D. Trimming took off 7 bases at V and 8 bases at J, with 8 bases between the two ends. Per germline, CDR1 KGHDR and CDR2 SFDVKD. The CDR3 is 11 residues long. DNA for the CDR3: TGTGCCACCAGCGTCGGGTATGAGCAGTTCTTC. This sequence encodes CATSVGYEQFF.

This clonotype has ten or more counts. This sequence joins TRBV20-1 and TRBJ2-7, with a tentative D call TRBD2 (5 bases). Per the germline V gene, CDR1 is DFQATT and CDR2 is SNEGSKA (reference sequence). Trimming removed 6 bases at V and 8 bases at J, with 26 bases between. This CDR3 comprises 15 residues. CDR3: CSASGPREGLWQQYF. The DNA of the CDR3 is TGCAGTGCCAGCGGCCCCCGGGAAGGTCTTTGGCAGCAGTACTTC.

This clonotype showed up many times. CDR3 in amino acids: CASTQQGLAGGITGELFF. The CDR3, as DNA: TGTGCCAGCACTCAACAGGGACTAGCGGGAGGTATCACCGGGGAGCTGTTTTTT. This chain connects TRBV28 to TRBJ2-2; 15 nucleotides match TRBD2. The V and J ends lost 7 bases and 4 bases, in that order; junction bases with no gene match: 10. The V gene's germline CDR1 is MDHEN and CDR2 SYDVKM. CDR3 length equals 18 residues. The entire variable domain, with the rest obtained from reference TRBV28 and TRBJ2-2, is as follows: DVKVTQSSRYLVKRTGEKVFLECVQDMDHENMFWYRQDPGLGLRLIYFSYDVKMKEKGDIPEGYSVSREKKERFSLILESASTNQTSMYLCASTQQGLAGGITGELFFGEGSRLTVL.

This clonotype was recorded only once. The chain has TRBV12-3 or TRBV12-4 and TRBJ1-2, with D hard to call. The CDR3 length is 13 residues. Trimming shortened V by 7 bases and J by 7 bases, and 16 bases separated the two germline ends. The CDR3, as DNA: TGTGCCAGCACCGACCTAGGACCGGGTGGCTACACCTTC. Its protein product is CASTDLGPGGYTF.

This clonotype was recorded at least ten times. This chain uses TRBV28 with TRBJ2-7, with D perhaps TRBD1 (5 bases). V dropped 10 bases and J dropped 2 bases, with 12 bases sitting between them. The CDR3 contains 12 residues. Germline CDR1 and CDR2: MDHEN and SYDVKM. The CDR3 sequence is CAISGFAYEQYF. In nucleotides, the CDR3 is TGTGCCATCTCAGGGTTCGCCTACGAGCAGTACTTC.

This clonotype is a singleton in its sample. Possible read error: a much larger clone is one base away. CDR3 region: CASGGPGNTIYF. The CDR3 DNA sequence: TGTGCCAGCGGAGGCCCTGGAAACACCATATATTTT. The rearrangement joins TRBV27 to TRBJ1-3; no definite D call. V was shortened by 8 bases and J by 2 bases, with 7 bases between the two germline ends. Germline V CDR1 and CDR2: MNHEY, SMNVEV (reference sequence). The CDR3 spans 12 residues.

This chain links TRBV28 with TRBJ2-7; D remains ambiguous. Germline CDR1 reads MDHEN; CDR2 reads SYDVKM. The CDR3 loop spans 15 amino acids. Trimming left V 2 bases short and J 2 bases short, with 13 bases between. The CDR3, as DNA: TGTGCCAGCAGTTTACTCGGCCGTCCCGCCTACGAGCAGTACTTC. Protein sequence: CASSLLGRPAYEQYF.

This clonotype was observed at least ten times. V gene TRBV20-1 combines with J gene TRBJ1-2; 7 bases line up with TRBD1. The CDR3 has 12 amino acids. Germline assignment: CDR1 DFQATT and CDR2 SNEGSKA (reference sequence). V shed 6 bases, J shed 7 bases, and the junction held 8 bases outside the gene matches. In DNA, the CDR3 is TGCAGTGCCAGGGGTGCAGGGGGTGGCTACACCTTC. Translation gives CSARGAGGGYTF.

This clonotype was detected many times. At one of its ends the junction is not consistent with the germline gene, which may arise from a read error. The chain employs TRBV12-3 or TRBV12-4 and TRBJ2-1, with a weak D call TRBD2 (6 bases). CDR3 size: 13 residues. CDR3 coding DNA: TGTGTCAGCGCCCCGGGAGCGGTCAATGAGCAGTTCTTC. Protein sequence: CVSAPGAVNEQFF.

At least ten counts were recorded for this clonotype. The rearrangement uses TRBV28 and TRBJ2-7; possibly TRBD1 for D (5 bases). The germline V gene encodes CDR1 MDHEN and CDR2 SYDVKM. This CDR3 spans 15 amino acids. V was trimmed by 2 bases and J by 3 bases, leaving 14 bases between them. The CDR3 DNA follows: TGTGCCAGCAGTTTAGAGCAGGCAGGGATCTACGAGCAGTACTTC. This codes for CASSLEQAGIYEQYF.

The sample holds many counts of this clonotype. V and J are TRBV5-6 and TRBJ2-7; D is perhaps TRBD2 (6 bases). The V gene's germline CDR1 is SGHDT and CDR2 YYEEEE. Trimming removed 4 bases at V and 1 base at J, with 9 bases between. The CDR3 is 13 amino acids. The CDR3 nucleotides read TGTGCCAGCAGCCAAGGGACTTCCTACGAGCAGTACTTC. This codes for CASSQGTSYEQYF.